This T cell receptor (beta chain) comes out of a study of post-analysis software for immune sequencing data. General observations from the study: Patients had higher frequencies than controls of roughly five TRBV segments, including TRBV5-6, TRBV5-1 and TRBV20-1. Patients with multiple sclerosis recorded significantly lower normalized Chao1 diversity than controls, the study found. Analysis by F measure revealed that same-batch samples clustered strongly together.

To note about this clonotype: As yet, its antigen is unknown.

Unique molecular identifiers were carried by the TCR beta cDNA libraries. T cells numbering roughly 1 to 10 million yielded some 480,000 cDNA molecules. One entry per CDR3 protein, called by TCRdb with MiXCR from the PCR reads. This table holds a few hundred thousand distinct CDR3 sequences, 30% to 40% found once. Germline V gene lookup returns CDR1 LGHNA and CDR2 YSLEER. Trimming took off 0 bases at V and 2 bases at J, with 12 bases between the two ends. The CDR3 totals 16 residues. Sequencing was done on a sample of blood. This clonotype originated in a girl aged 2-10 years with multiple sclerosis. The gene calls are TRBV4-3 and TRBJ2-3; D is unresolved. The CDR3 loop reads CASSQDHTLFTDTQYF. In DNA, the CDR3 is TGCGCCAGCAGCCAAGATCACACGTTATTCACAGATACGCAGTATTTT.